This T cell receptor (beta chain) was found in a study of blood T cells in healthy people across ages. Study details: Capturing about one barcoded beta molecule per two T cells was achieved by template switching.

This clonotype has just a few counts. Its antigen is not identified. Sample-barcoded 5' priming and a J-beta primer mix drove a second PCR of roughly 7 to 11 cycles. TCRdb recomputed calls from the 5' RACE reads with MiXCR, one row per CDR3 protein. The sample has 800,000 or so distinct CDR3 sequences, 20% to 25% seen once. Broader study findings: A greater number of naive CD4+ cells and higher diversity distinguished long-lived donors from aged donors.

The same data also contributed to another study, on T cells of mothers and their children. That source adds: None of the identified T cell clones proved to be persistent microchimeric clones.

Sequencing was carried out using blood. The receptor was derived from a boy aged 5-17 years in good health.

The CDR3 nucleotides are TGCGCCAGCAGCCCCGACCCCAATGAAAAACTGTTTTTT. This codes for CASSPDPNEKLFF. The chain has TRBV4-1 and TRBJ1-4; D remains unclear. Trimming shortened V by 4 bases and J by 5 bases, and 8 bases separated the two germline ends. CDR3 size: 13 residues. CDR1 and CDR2 (germline): MGHRA, YSYEKL.